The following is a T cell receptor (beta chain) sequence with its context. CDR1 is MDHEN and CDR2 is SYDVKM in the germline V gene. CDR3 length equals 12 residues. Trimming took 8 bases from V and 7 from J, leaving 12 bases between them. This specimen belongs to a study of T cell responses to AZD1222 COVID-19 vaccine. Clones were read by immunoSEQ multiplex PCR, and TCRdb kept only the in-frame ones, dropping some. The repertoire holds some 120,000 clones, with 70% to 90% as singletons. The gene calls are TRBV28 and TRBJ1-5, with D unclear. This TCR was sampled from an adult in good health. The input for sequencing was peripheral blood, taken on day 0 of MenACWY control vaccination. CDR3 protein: CASQAAIQPQHF. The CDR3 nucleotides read TGTGCCAGCCAGGCCGCGATCCAGCCCCAGCATTTT.